Presented here are 11 T cell receptor beta chains from one specimen sequenced in a study of graft-versus-host responses after intestinal transplantation. Generated by immunoSEQ multiplex PCR, the TCRdb table keeps only in-frame clones and is missing some. This sample yields 13,000 to 15,000 clones, of which about 94% are seen a single time; roughly 0.7% belongs to the top ten. Source: PBMCs, taken 9 days after transplant. The origin of the receptors is a human patient who received an intestinal transplant, so some T cells may come from the graft donor.

The chain combines TRBV14 with TRBJ2-3; D perhaps matches TRBD1 (5 bases). V lost 0 bases to trimming and J lost 2 bases, with 24 bases between them. This CDR3 has 20 residues. Per the germline V gene, CDR1 is SGHDN and CDR2 is FVKESK. DNA of the CDR3: TGTGCCAGCAGCCAAGATATGGCTGGGGTGGCAGGGTTAATCACAGATACGCAGTATTTT. Translated: CASSQDMAGVAGLITDTQYF.

This sequence joins TRBV4-1 and TRBJ1-3; perhaps TRBD1 as D (5 bases). V lost 2 bases, J lost 0 bases, and 8 bases lay in between. The CDR3 contains 15 residues. CDR1 and CDR2 from the germline V gene are MGHRA and YSYEKL. DNA of the CDR3: TGCGCCAGCAGCCAAACGGGGGTCTCTGGAAACACCATATATTTT. Translating gives CASSQTGVSGNTIYF.

The V and J genes are TRBV6-5 and TRBJ2-4, with 8 bases lining up with TRBD2. Germline CDR1 is MNHEY and CDR2 is SVGAGI. The CDR3 contains 14 residues. V shed 4 bases and J 6 bases; nucleotides not matched to a gene: 5. CDR3 bases: TGTGCCAGCAGTTCAAGCGGGAGTAGAAACATTCAGTACTTC. Its translation: CASSSSGSRNIQYF.

CDR3 coding DNA: TGTGCCAGCAGCTTAGTCGGCGGGAACTCCTACGAGCAGTACTTC. Amino acids: CASSLVGGNSYEQYF. The chain is built from TRBV11-1 and TRBJ2-7; D is possibly TRBD2 (6 bases). The germline V gene has CDR1 SGHAT and CDR2 FQDESV (reference sequence). This CDR3 region has 15 residues. The ends were cut back, 1 base at V and 0 bases at J, with 10 bases in the middle.

The chain uses TRBV4-2 and TRBJ1-4; no clear D gene. CDR1 and CDR2 (germline): LGHNA, YNFKEQ. This CDR3 spans 12 amino acids. V was clipped by 4 bases and J by 5 bases, with 5 bases between them. CDR3 nucleotide sequence: TGTGCCAGCAGCCTAGTGAATGAAAAACTGTTTTTT. Translated, it gives CASSLVNEKLFF.

The V call is TRBV19, the J call TRBJ2-1; D is unresolved. The CDR3 has 15 amino acids. Germline V lookup: CDR1 LNHDA, CDR2 SQIVND (reference sequence). The V and J ends lost 6 bases and 8 bases respectively, with 20 bases between them. The CDR3 region has the DNA TGTGCCAGTAGCCTTGGGCTAGTTAGGTGGGATGAGCAGTTCTTC. It translates to CASSLGLVRWDEQFF.

The V gene is TRBV6-1, the J gene TRBJ1-3; 8 nucleotides align to TRBD1. With 0 bases clipped from V and 0 bases from J, the junction kept 13 bases outside the gene matches. CDR3 length: 20 residues. Germline CDR1 reads MNHNS; CDR2 reads SASEGT. The CDR3 DNA follows: TGTGCCAGCAGTGAAGCGCGGCAGGGGGCTCTCCCTACCTCTGGAAACACCATATATTTT. Its protein is CASSEARQGALPTSGNTIYF.

The gene calls are TRBV5-1 and TRBJ1-1; no firm D call. CDR1 and CDR2 (germline): SGHRS, YFSETQ. CDR3 length equals 12 residues. Trimming took 3 bases from V and 6 from J, leaving 9 bases between them. DNA of the CDR3: TGCGCCAGCAGCTACAATCGCGCTGAAGCTTTCTTT. Amino acid sequence: CASSYNRAEAFF.

The CDR3 DNA sequence: TGTGCCGCCCGGACAGCCATGAACACTGAAGCTTTCTTT. Translation: CAARTAMNTEAFF. The chain is built from TRBV19 and TRBJ1-1; tentatively, D is TRBD1 (6 bases). Deletions cut 11 bases from V and 0 bases from J, with 13 bases between. The germline gives CDR1 LNHDA, CDR2 SQIVND (reference sequence). The CDR3 spans 13 residues.

The V call is TRBV6-5, the J call TRBJ2-2; either TRBD1 or TRBD2 may fit D (5 bases each). Trimming removed 3 bases from V and 1 base from J, with 6 bases in between. Germline CDR1 reads MNHEY; CDR2 reads SVGAGI. The CDR3 sequence is 14 residues long. CDR3 residues: CASSYGGNTGELFF. The CDR3 bases are TGTGCCAGCAGTTATGGGGGGAACACCGGGGAGCTGTTTTTT.

This sequence joins TRBV6-1 and TRBJ2-2; D gene unclear. The V and J ends lost 1 base and 1 base respectively, with 10 bases between them. Germline loops: CDR1 MNHNS, CDR2 SASEGT. The CDR3 consists of 16 residues. The CDR3 coding sequence is TGTGCCAGCAGTGAAGTTTTGCGGAGGAACACCGGGGAGCTGTTTTTT. Translation: CASSEVLRRNTGELFF.